Below are 31 T cell receptor beta chains sequenced from a single sample in a study of regulatory T cells in long-lasting Graves disease. Assembly of TCR beta libraries relied on iRepertoire HTBI primers together with Arm-PCR of CDR3 regions. TCRdb redid the calling of the multiplex PCR reads with MiXCR, one entry per CDR3 protein. In the table there are approximately 350,000 distinct CDR3 sequences, approximately 25% of which are singletons. The time point denotes: persistent/refractory GD, antithyroid drugs over 5 years with positive TRAb. RNA extracted from PBMCs served as the sequencing template. This specimen was peripheral blood mononuclear cells (PBMCs), taken when the disease was refractory, from a patient treated with antithyroid drugs. Receptors originate from a woman in her thirties or forties with Graves disease.

The chain carries TRBV11-2 and TRBJ2-2; D is unresolved. V was cut by 3 bases and J by 0 bases, with 8 bases left in between. Germline V gene lookup returns CDR1 SGHAT and CDR2 FQNNGV. The CDR3 is 15 amino acids. The CDR3 region is CASSFARTNTGELFF. The CDR3 DNA reads TGTGCCAGCAGCTTCGCCAGGACGAACACCGGGGAGCTGTTTTTT.

This clonotype was recorded many times. The genes are TRBV6-1 and TRBJ1-2; no reliable D call. The CDR3 has 11 amino acids. V lost 7 bases and J 8 bases, leaving 11 bases between the germline ends. Per germline, CDR1 MNHNS and CDR2 SASEGT. This CDR3 is CASTNSRGYTF. The CDR3 nucleotides read TGTGCCAGCACCAACTCGCGGGGCTACACCTTC.

There are many counts of this clonotype. At one boundary the junction diverges from the germline segment, which might be a read error. The chain couples TRBV30 to TRBJ1-2, with 7 nucleotides matching TRBD1. This CDR3 has 12 residues. The germline V gene encodes CDR1 GTSNPN and CDR2 SVGIG (reference sequence). Here the CDR3 DNA reads TGTGCCTGGAAAGGGGGCTACTATCGCTACACCTTC. Translated, it gives CAWKGGYYRYTF.

Ten or more counts support this clonotype. The chain has TRBV28 and TRBJ2-7; D perhaps matches TRBD1 (5 bases). V was shortened by 3 bases and J by 6 bases, with 15 bases between the two germline ends. This CDR3 has 14 amino acids. In germline, CDR1 is MDHEN, CDR2 SYDVKM. The CDR3 spells CASSFRAGLVEQYF. In nucleotides, the CDR3 is TGTGCCAGCAGTTTTAGGGCAGGGTTGGTCGAGCAGTACTTC.

CDR3 coding DNA: TGTGCCTGGAGTGTCCCTTGGGGACTAGCGGGAAGCTATCGCGGCACCGGGGAGCTGTTTTTT. Its protein is CAWSVPWGLAGSYRGTGELFF. V usage is TRBV30 and J usage is TRBJ2-2; TRBD2 matches at 13 bases. The trim removed 0 bases at V and 4 bases at J, leaving 17 bases unmatched. The CDR3 is 21 amino acids. The V gene's germline CDR1 is GTSNPN and CDR2 SVGIG (reference sequence).

This clonotype came up many times. V gene TRBV2 combines with J gene TRBJ2-5; D possibly corresponds to TRBD2 (6 bases). Trimming cost V 7 bases and J 9 bases, with 15 bases left between them. CDR1 and CDR2 (germline): SNHLY, FYNNEI. CDR3 length equals 12 residues. The CDR3: CASKATGEAQYF. The DNA of the CDR3 is TGTGCCAGCAAGGCCACGGGGGAGGCCCAGTACTTC.

The table lists this clonotype with many counts. The gene calls are TRBV12-3 or TRBV12-4 and TRBJ2-2; unclear D gene. The CDR3 totals 13 residues. V lost 7 bases and J lost 6, with 12 bases in between. Here the CDR3 DNA reads TGTGCCAGCAACCCGACGACCGCCGGGGAGCTGTTTTTT. Translation gives CASNPTTAGELFF.

This clonotype has just a few counts. This sequence joins TRBV11-2 and TRBJ2-5; tentative D call: TRBD1 (5 bases). The CDR3 extends over 16 amino acids. Germline CDR1 reads SGHAT; CDR2 reads FQNNGV. V was pared by 5 bases and J by 5 bases, with 21 bases between. CDR3 region: CASSPRAQGSRETQYF. CDR3 nucleotides: TGTGCCAGCAGCCCCCGGGCCCAGGGCTCCCGGGAGACCCAGTACTTC.

The chain recombines TRBV7-2 with TRBJ2-2, with 10 positions matching TRBD2. V was pared by 0 bases and J by 1 base, with 14 bases of the junction left unmatched. Germline CDR1 is SGHTA and CDR2 is FQGNSA. CDR3 size: 21 residues. CDR3 amino acids: CASSLALGSSGRVGNTGELFF. DNA of the CDR3: TGTGCCAGCAGCTTAGCGTTGGGCTCGAGCGGGAGGGTGGGGAACACCGGGGAGCTGTTTTTT. The full variable domain, its missing parts supplied by reference TRBV7-2 and TRBJ2-2, is GAGVSQSPSNKVTEKGKDVELRCDPISGHTALYWYRQSLGQGLEFLIYFQGNSAPDKSGLPSDRFSAERTGGSVSTLTIQRTQQEDSAVYLCASSLALGSSGRVGNTGELFFGEGSRLTVL.

The gene calls are TRBV5-1 and TRBJ2-2, with TRBD2 matching over 7 bases. V shed 1 base, J shed 4 bases, and the junction held 7 bases outside the gene matches. The CDR3 is 16 amino acids. Germline CDR1 is SGHRS and CDR2 is YFSETQ. The CDR3 DNA is TGCGCCAGCAGCTTGTCGGTAGCGGGCCTCACCGGGGAGCTGTTTTTT. Translated: CASSLSVAGLTGELFF. The whole variable domain, remainder taken from reference TRBV5-1 and TRBJ2-2, is KAGVTQTPRYLIKTRGQQVTLSCSPISGHRSVSWYQQTPGQGLQFLFEYFSETQRNKGNFPGRFSGRQFSNSRSEMNVSTLELGDSALYLCASSLSVAGLTGELFFGEGSRLTVL.

Only a few counts were recorded for this clonotype. V and J are TRBV27 and TRBJ2-5; 8 nucleotides match TRBD2. V was pared by 3 bases and J by 3 bases, with 15 bases of the junction left unmatched. CDR3 length: 18 residues. The germline V gene has CDR1 MNHEY and CDR2 SMNVEV (reference sequence). The CDR3 DNA sequence: TGTGCCAGCAGTTTCCATCCGGGGGGCGGGAGGCAAAAAGAGACCCAGTACTTC. This encodes CASSFHPGGGRQKETQYF.

This clonotype was detected only a few times. V gene TRBV13 combines with J gene TRBJ2-7, with unresolved D. Trimming cost V 4 bases and J 0 bases, with 10 bases left between them. Germline assignment: CDR1 PRHDT and CDR2 FYEKMQ (reference sequence). There are 14 residues in the CDR3. CDR3 DNA: TGTGCCAGCAGCTCCCACCTTCTCTCCTACGAGCAGTACTTC. Encoded protein: CASSSHLLSYEQYF.

This clonotype was observed at least ten times. The V call is TRBV3-1, the J call TRBJ1-2, with D perhaps matching TRBD1 (5 bases). Trimming removed 1 base at V and 4 bases at J, with 10 bases between. The CDR3 consists of 14 residues. Germline CDR1 is LGHDT and CDR2 is YNNKEL (reference sequence). The chain's CDR3 is CASSQAADSYGYTF. The CDR3 nucleotides are TGTGCCAGCAGCCAAGCCGCCGACAGCTATGGCTACACCTTC.

This clonotype was seen repeatedly, ten times or more. The chain employs TRBV7-3 and TRBJ2-7, with 8 bases lining up with TRBD2. V was pared by 10 bases and J by 1 base, with 6 bases of the junction left unmatched. CDR3 length: 13 residues. The germline CDR1 and CDR2 sequences are SGHTA and FQGTGA. CDR3 DNA: TGTGCCATCATCAGCGGGAGTTCCTACGAGCAGTACTTC. Amino acid sequence: CAIISGSSYEQYF.

This clonotype was observed once. V gene TRBV5-4 combines with J gene TRBJ2-7; D is perhaps TRBD1 (5 bases). The CDR3 has 11 amino acids. Germline V gene lookup returns CDR1 SGHNT and CDR2 YYREEE (reference sequence). V was shortened by 4 bases and J by 6 bases, with 8 bases between the two germline ends. CDR3 sequence (DNA): TGTGCCAGCAGCCAGGGTGTCGAGCAGTACTTC. Its protein product is CASSQGVEQYF.

This clonotype was detected ten times or more. The chain combines TRBV2 with TRBJ2-2; 7 positions match TRBD1. The V gene's germline CDR1 is SNHLY and CDR2 FYNNEI. CDR3 length: 15 residues. V lost 9 bases and J lost 0; bases outside the gene matches: 7. In DNA form, the CDR3 reads TGTGCCAGAGGGGGCAGCCTAGCGAACACCGGGGAGCTGTTTTTT. The encoded protein is CARGGSLANTGELFF.

The chain joins TRBV20-1 to TRBJ2-7, with 8 positions matching TRBD1. CDR1 and CDR2 from the germline V gene are DFQATT and SNEGSKA (reference sequence). V was pared by 7 bases and J by 6 bases, with 8 bases of the junction left unmatched. This CDR3 has 12 amino acids. The CDR3 is CSVDRGHIEQYF. In DNA form, the CDR3 reads TGCAGTGTCGACAGGGGCCATATCGAGCAGTACTTC.

This clonotype was counted a single time. The rearrangement joins TRBV5-1 to TRBJ2-3, with unresolved D. CDR1 is SGHRS and CDR2 is YFSETQ in the germline V gene. V lost 0 bases and J 4 bases, leaving 9 bases between the germline ends. This CDR3 comprises 14 residues. The CDR3 protein is CASSLADLADTQYF. The CDR3 DNA reads TGCGCCAGCAGCTTGGCTGACCTGGCAGATACGCAGTATTTT.

J is TRBJ2-3 and V is TRBV2; 12 positions match TRBD2. CDR3 size: 16 residues. J lost 2 bases, V lost 10 bases, and 10 bases had no gene match. CDR1 and CDR2 (germline): SNHLY, FYNNEI. In DNA form, the CDR3 reads TGTGCCACTAGCGGGAGGGCTCTTCGTAACACAGATACGCAGTATTTT. Translated: CATSGRALRNTDTQYF.

This clonotype has ten or more counts. The CDR3 coding sequence is TGTGCCAGCAGCTTACTAGCGGGAGATTTAGAGACCCAGTACTTC. Residues: CASSLLAGDLETQYF. The chain uses TRBV7-3 and TRBJ2-5, with 10 bases aligning to TRBD2. Germline V lookup: CDR1 SGHTA, CDR2 FQGTGA. J gave up 4 bases and V 2 bases, and 4 bases lay outside the gene matches. This CDR3 spans 15 amino acids.

Comment on this clonotype: Possible read error: a much larger clone is one base away. The chain recombines TRBV6-2 or TRBV6-3 with TRBJ1-6; D gene uncertain. The CDR3 contains 15 residues. The germline V gene has CDR1 MNHEY and CDR2 SVGEGT. The CDR3 bases are TGTGCCAGCAGGACTCTCCCGGGAAATAATTCATCCCTCCACTTT. This encodes CASRTLPGNNSSLHF.

This clonotype was seen many times. The chain carries TRBV28 and TRBJ2-7; unclear D gene. There are 14 residues in the CDR3. CDR1 is MDHEN, CDR2 SYDVKM, per germline. V was pared by 6 bases and J by 5 bases, with 17 bases between. CDR3 nucleotides: TGTGCCAGCAGGTCCTCGGCACCTCGCGACGAGCAGTACTTC. This codes for CASRSSAPRDEQYF. Full variable domain (rest looked up from reference TRBV28 and TRBJ2-7): DVKVTQSSRYLVKRTGEKVFLECVQDMDHENMFWYRQDPGLGLRLIYFSYDVKMKEKGDIPEGYSVSREKKERFSLILESASTNQTSMYLCASRSSAPRDEQYFGPGTRLTVT.

Ten or more counts support this clonotype. The rearrangement uses TRBV25-1 and TRBJ1-2; D not certain. From germline, CDR1 is MGHDK and CDR2 SYGVNS. The CDR3 loop spans 14 amino acids. V shed 5 bases and J shed 4 bases, with 14 bases lying between them. The CDR3 bases are TGTGCCAGCAGTTCCTCCCGGGCCACCTATGGCTACACCTTC. This sequence encodes CASSSSRATYGYTF.

In its sample, this clonotype was seen a few times. This chain connects TRBV5-1 to TRBJ2-7; 8 bases map to TRBD1. CDR3 size: 14 residues. CDR1 SGHRS and CDR2 YFSETQ come from the germline V gene. J gave up 7 bases and V 4 bases, and 10 bases lay outside the gene matches. The CDR3 sequence is CASSAGQGLGEQYF. DNA for the CDR3: TGCGCCAGCAGCGCCGGACAGGGTTTAGGTGAGCAGTACTTC.

This chain uses TRBV6-5 with TRBJ1-5; possibly TRBD1 for D (6 bases). V was trimmed by 2 bases and J by 7 bases, leaving 12 bases between them. Germline-derived CDR1 and CDR2 are MNHEY and SVGAGI. The CDR3 runs 14 residues. CDR3 region: CASSYVQGSQPQHF. Here the CDR3 DNA reads TGTGCCAGCAGTTACGTACAGGGAAGCCAGCCCCAGCATTTT.

This clonotype came up many times. The chain employs TRBV6-1 and TRBJ1-1; possible D gene TRBD1, 6 bases. The V gene lost 6 bases and the J gene lost 0 bases, with 14 bases spanning the gap. From germline, CDR1 is MNHNS and CDR2 SASEGT. CDR3 length: 15 residues. The CDR3 DNA reads TGTGCCAGCAGAAACCCGGGGGGCTTGAACACTGAAGCTTTCTTT. Encoded protein: CASRNPGGLNTEAFF.

This clonotype was observed a handful of times. The V gene is TRBV5-1, the J gene TRBJ2-7; D assignment may be TRBD1 or TRBD2 (5 bases each). Germline V gene lookup returns CDR1 SGHRS and CDR2 YFSETQ. Trimming took off 3 bases at V and 3 bases at J, with 10 bases between the two ends. The CDR3 extends over 13 amino acids. CDR3 nucleotide sequence: TGCGCCAGCAGCTCGGGACCCAACTACGAGCAGTACTTC. Translated, it gives CASSSGPNYEQYF.

This clonotype was counted many times. V gene TRBV6-1 combines with J gene TRBJ1-6; no clear D gene. This CDR3 is built from 12 residues. V was cut by 5 bases and J by 14 bases, with 13 bases left in between. Germline CDR1 MNHNS, CDR2 SASEGT. The CDR3 protein is CASSTTHSTLHF. CDR3 DNA: TGTGCCAGCAGTACCACCCACTCAACCCTCCACTTT.

Points on this clonotype: A much larger clonotype is one base distant, so this may be a read error. The V call is TRBV27, the J call TRBJ1-1; D gene unclear. CDR3 length: 11 residues. V was pared by 5 bases and J by 5 bases, with 6 bases between. Germline CDR1 is MNHEY and CDR2 is SMNVEV (reference sequence). Here the CDR3 DNA reads TGTGCCAGCAGTACGCGGACTGAAGCTTTCTTT. Residues: CASSTRTEAFF.

The chain uses TRBV5-1 and TRBJ2-2; no definite D call. CDR3 length: 15 amino acids. The ends were cut back, 0 bases at V and 0 bases at J, with 6 bases in the middle. CDR1 SGHRS and CDR2 YFSETQ come from the germline V gene. DNA for the CDR3: TGCGCCAGCAGCTTGGCCACCTCGAACACCGGGGAGCTGTTTTTT. This sequence encodes CASSLATSNTGELFF.

V gene TRBV3-1 combines with J gene TRBJ2-7, with 10 bases matching TRBD1. After removal of 3 bases from V and 5 bases from J, the junction contained 7 bases not matched to a gene. The CDR3 is made up of 15 amino acids. Germline assignment: CDR1 LGHDT and CDR2 YNNKEL (reference sequence). CDR3 nucleotide sequence: TGTGCCAGCAGCCAGCTGGGACAGGGGCCCCACGAGCAGTACTTC. Its protein is CASSQLGQGPHEQYF.